Listed below are T cell receptor beta chains from one sample, sequenced in a study of early T cells in non-severe SARS-CoV-2 infection. Each CDR3 protein is one row after TCRdb ran MiXCR on the 5' RACE reads. The top ten clones hold about a fifth of a sample with tens of thousands of distinct CDR3 sequences, 5.4% of them seen once. The sample comprised whole blood. The receptors were gathered from an adult who was a healthcare worker with PCR-confirmed SARS-CoV-2 infection or an uninfected control (not recorded which). CDR3s include the opening cysteine and the closing phenylalanine or tryptophan. The D gene is left open where the match is weak. Only some rows state a clone size, as once, few, many or a class for expanded clones.

j_gene,d_gene,v_gene,abundance,CDR3nt,CDR3aa
TRBJ1-4,NA,TRBV4-3,few,TGCGCCAGCAGCCAAGGAGCGAAAGGGGACCCGCCAAATGAAAAACTGTTTTTT,CASSQGAKGDPPNEKLFF
TRBJ2-1,NA,TRBV20-1,few,TGCAGTGCTACCAGAGCGGGGACAGGCAGGGTCAATGAGCAGTTCTTC,CSATRAGTGRVNEQFF
TRBJ2-7,NA,TRBV24-1,few,TGTGCCACCAGCATACACGAGCAGTACTTC,CATSIHEQYF
TRBJ1-6,NA,TRBV15,many,TGTGCCACCAGCAGAGAGGGGTATGAGAATTCACCCCTCCACTTT,CATSREGYENSPLHF
TRBJ2-5,NA,TRBV7-9,NA,TGTGCCAGCAGCTACCCCCCGGGGGGCTCAGTAGAGACCCAGTACTTC,CASSYPPGGSVETQYF
TRBJ2-3,NA,TRBV7-6,few,TGTGCCAGCAGCTTACGAACTAGGGCAGATACGCAGTATTTT,CASSLRTRADTQYF
TRBJ2-7,NA,TRBV12-3/TRBV12-4,many,TGTGCCAGCAGTTCCCGTCGTGAGCAGTACTTC,CASSSRREQYF
TRBJ1-2,TRBD1,TRBV29-1,many,TGCAGCGTCGCCTCGGGACAGGGGCTTGGCTACACCTTC,CSVASGQGLGYTF
TRBJ2-5,TRBD1,TRBV6-1,NA,TGTGCCAGCACCGGACAGGGCGGAGAGACCCAGTACTTC,CASTGQGGETQYF
TRBJ2-2,NA,TRBV2,many,TGTGCCAGCAGCCCCAAGAGCGGGGAGCTGTTTTTT,CASSPKSGELFF
TRBJ2-1,NA,TRBV10-3,many,TGTGCCATCAGTGAGTCGAGAAATGAGCAGTTCTTC,CAISESRNEQFF
TRBJ1-2,NA,TRBV7-2,NA,TGTGCCAGCAGATTGGCCCCCGGCTATGGTTACACCTTC,CASRLAPGYGYTF
TRBJ2-7,NA,TRBV2,NA,TGTGCCTGCAGTTACAGTTACGAGCAGTACTTC,CACSYSYEQYF
TRBJ2-1,TRBD2,TRBV30,NA,TGTGCCTGGAGTGTAGGACTAGCGAACCAGCAGTTCTTC,CAWSVGLANQQFF
TRBJ2-1,TRBD1,TRBV28,many,TGTGCCAGCAAGCCCTCGGGACAGGGGTGGAATGAGCAGTTCTTC,CASKPSGQGWNEQFF
TRBJ1-6,NA,TRBV2,few,TGTGCCAGCACGGGAGGGGAGTCCTATAATTCACCCCTCCACTTT,CASTGGESYNSPLHF
TRBJ2-1,NA,TRBV20-1,many,TGCAGTGCCCACTACAATGAGCAGTTCTTC,CSAHYNEQFF
TRBJ2-7,TRBD1,TRBV7-9,NA,TGTGCCAGCAGCCGGGCCGCAGGGGGCCTTTACGAGCAGTACTTC,CASSRAAGGLYEQYF
TRBJ2-7,TRBD1,TRBV6-6,many,TGTGCCAGCACCACCCGACAGGGGGACTACGAGCAGTACTTC,CASTTRQGDYEQYF
TRBJ2-7,NA,TRBV20-1,many,TGCAGTGCTAGAGTCGCAGGCCGGATTACCTACGAGCAGTACTTC,CSARVAGRITYEQYF
TRBJ2-7,NA,TRBV7-3,many,TGTGCCAGCAGCCCGCGACTGGAGGGGGAGCAGTACTTC,CASSPRLEGEQYF
TRBJ2-3,TRBD1,TRBV7-7,many,TGTGCTAGCAGCTTAGTCCCGGGACAGGGATGGACAGATACGCAGTATTTT,CASSLVPGQGWTDTQYF
TRBJ1-5,NA,TRBV18,many,TGTGCCAGCTCACCAGACAGCAATCAGCCCCAGCATTTT,CASSPDSNQPQHF
TRBJ2-7,TRBD2,TRBV20-1,many,TGCAGTGCTGAGACTAGCGGGACCTACGAGCAGTACTTC,CSAETSGTYEQYF
TRBJ2-1,TRBD2,TRBV20-1,many,TGCAGTGCTAGAGGCCCTCTAGCGGGACCTTACAATGAGCAGTTCTTC,CSARGPLAGPYNEQFF
TRBJ2-3,NA,TRBV9,NA,TGTGCCAGCAGCTACAGCACAGATACGCAGTATTTT,CASSYSTDTQYF
TRBJ2-2,TRBD2,TRBV7-9,many,TGTGCCAGCAGCAATAGCGGGGAACACCGGGGAGCGCTGTTTTTT,CASSNSGEHRGALFF
TRBJ2-7,NA,TRBV7-6,few,TGTGCCAGCAGCTCCCAGGGGGGCGCGTCTGAGCAGTACTTC,CASSSQGGASEQYF
TRBJ2-1,NA,TRBV20-1,few,TGCAGTGCTCCACAGGTGGAGGAGCAGTTCTTC,CSAPQVEEQFF
TRBJ1-6,NA,TRBV27,many,TGTGCCAGCAGTTTATCCCCCGTATTTTCACCCCTCCACTTT,CASSLSPVFSPLHF
TRBJ2-2,NA,TRBV5-1,many,TGCGCCAGCAGCTGGAGCACGAACACCGGGGAGCTGTTTTTT,CASSWSTNTGELFF
TRBJ2-1,NA,TRBV5-1,many,TGCGCCAGCAGCTTGGCCGGGATTGAGGGTGAGCAGTTCTTC,CASSLAGIEGEQFF
TRBJ2-1,NA,TRBV24-1,many,TGTGCCACCAGTGATTGCGGGGAAACCACCTACAATGAGCAGTTCTTC,CATSDCGETTYNEQFF
TRBJ2-3,NA,TRBV11-2,few,TGTGCCAGCAGCTTAGTCGGCCTGGGAGATACGCAGTATTTT,CASSLVGLGDTQYF
TRBJ2-1,TRBD2,TRBV20-1,many,TGCAGTGCTAGAGATTTTGGGAGGACTAGTTCAGATGAGCAGTTCTTC,CSARDFGRTSSDEQFF
TRBJ2-5,NA,TRBV18,many,TGTGCCAGCTCACCATCGCTGTCGCAAGAGACCCAGTACTTC,CASSPSLSQETQYF
TRBJ2-7,NA,TRBV7-2,few,TGTGCCAGCAGGGGAACACCAACCCCCTACGAGCAGTACTTC,CASRGTPTPYEQYF
TRBJ2-3,TRBD2,TRBV6-5,few,TGTGCCAGCAGTCGGACTAGTGCAGATACGCAGTATTTT,CASSRTSADTQYF